This T cell receptor beta chain is from a study of PD-1 blockade in classical Hodgkin lymphoma. Study-wide results and caveats: Those patients who began receiving nivolumab less than 1 year after ASCT had lower diversity, and they were excluded. TCR diversity rose significantly by C4D1 in CD4+ but not CD8+ cells. Lower baseline TCR diversity was reported for newly diagnosed patients than for healthy donors. For complete responders, baseline diversity was comparable to that of newly diagnosed patients.

Described time point: cycle 4 day 1 (C4D1), after more than five weeks of nivolumab. All trial patients relapsed after autologous stem cell transplantation. Magnetic negative selection was used to purify CD8+ T cells from thawed PBMCs. Clones were sequenced by immunoSEQ multiplex PCR, and TCRdb holds only the in-frame ones, with some missing. The table records roughly 7,000 clones, around three fifths of them present only once. Concerning this clone itself: Its antigen is not known.

The source was CD8+ T cells from blood, collected before the fourth cycle of nivolumab. The origin of this receptor is a human donor with classical Hodgkin lymphoma.

The CDR3 spells CASSQEGQTNTEAFF. The CDR3 region has the DNA TGCGCCAGCAGCCAAGAGGGACAGACGAACACTGAAGCTTTCTTT. The chain joins TRBV4-1 to TRBJ1-1, with 7 bases identical to TRBD1. This CDR3 contains 15 residues. After removal of 0 bases from V and 1 base from J, the junction contained 2 bases not matched to a gene. The germline V gene has CDR1 MGHRA and CDR2 YSYEKL.